This TCR beta chain was retrieved from a study of T-cell memory formation after mild COVID-19. Study summary: The two donors had largely donor-specific TCR clusters.

MiXCR was run by TCRdb on the 5' RACE reads, yielding one entry per CDR3 protein. The sample carries about 430,000 distinct CDR3 sequences, approximately 24% recorded once. The V and J ends lost 2 bases and 3 bases respectively, with 11 bases between them. The germline gives CDR1 MNHNS, CDR2 SASEGT. CDR3 length: 15 amino acids. Sequenced sample: PBMCs or a T cell subset sorted from them (not recorded which). The sequence came from an adult woman who had mild COVID-19 (a few samples of this study predate the infection). Cell type and time point are not known. The chain couples TRBV6-1 to TRBJ1-5, with D hard to call. The CDR3 spells CASSEFRAHNQPQHF. The DNA of the CDR3 is TGTGCCAGCAGTGAATTTAGGGCACACAATCAGCCCCAGCATTTT.